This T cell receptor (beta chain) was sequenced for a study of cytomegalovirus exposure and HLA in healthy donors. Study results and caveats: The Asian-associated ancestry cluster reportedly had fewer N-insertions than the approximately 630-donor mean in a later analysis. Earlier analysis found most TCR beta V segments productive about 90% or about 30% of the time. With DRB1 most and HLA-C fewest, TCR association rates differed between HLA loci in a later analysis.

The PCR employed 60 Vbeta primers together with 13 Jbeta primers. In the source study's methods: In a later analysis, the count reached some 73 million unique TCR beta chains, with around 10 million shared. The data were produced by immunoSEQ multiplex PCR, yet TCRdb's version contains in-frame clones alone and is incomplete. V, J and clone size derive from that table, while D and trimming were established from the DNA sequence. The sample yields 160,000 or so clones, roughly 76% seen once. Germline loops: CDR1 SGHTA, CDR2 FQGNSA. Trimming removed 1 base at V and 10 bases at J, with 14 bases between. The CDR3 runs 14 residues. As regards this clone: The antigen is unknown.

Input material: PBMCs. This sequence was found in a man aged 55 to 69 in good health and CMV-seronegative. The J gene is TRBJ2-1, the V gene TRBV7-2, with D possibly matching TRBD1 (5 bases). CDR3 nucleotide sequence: TGTGCCAGCAGCTTAGTAGCAGCCAAGGGGGAGCAGTTCTTC. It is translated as CASSLVAAKGEQFF.